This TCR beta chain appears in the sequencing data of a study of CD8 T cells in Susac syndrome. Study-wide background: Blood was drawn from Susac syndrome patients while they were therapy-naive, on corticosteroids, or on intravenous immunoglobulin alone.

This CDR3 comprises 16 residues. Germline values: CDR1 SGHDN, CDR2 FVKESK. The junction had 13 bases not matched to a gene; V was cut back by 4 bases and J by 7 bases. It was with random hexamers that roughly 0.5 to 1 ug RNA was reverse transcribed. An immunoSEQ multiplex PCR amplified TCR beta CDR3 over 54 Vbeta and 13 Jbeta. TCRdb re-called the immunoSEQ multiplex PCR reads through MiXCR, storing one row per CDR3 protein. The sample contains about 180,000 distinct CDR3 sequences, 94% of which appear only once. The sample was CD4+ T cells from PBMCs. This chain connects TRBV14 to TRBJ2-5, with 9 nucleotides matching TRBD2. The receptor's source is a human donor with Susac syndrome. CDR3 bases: TGTGCCAGCAGCCTGGCCGGGACTAGCAGCGCACGGACCCAGTACTTC. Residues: CASSLAGTSSARTQYF.